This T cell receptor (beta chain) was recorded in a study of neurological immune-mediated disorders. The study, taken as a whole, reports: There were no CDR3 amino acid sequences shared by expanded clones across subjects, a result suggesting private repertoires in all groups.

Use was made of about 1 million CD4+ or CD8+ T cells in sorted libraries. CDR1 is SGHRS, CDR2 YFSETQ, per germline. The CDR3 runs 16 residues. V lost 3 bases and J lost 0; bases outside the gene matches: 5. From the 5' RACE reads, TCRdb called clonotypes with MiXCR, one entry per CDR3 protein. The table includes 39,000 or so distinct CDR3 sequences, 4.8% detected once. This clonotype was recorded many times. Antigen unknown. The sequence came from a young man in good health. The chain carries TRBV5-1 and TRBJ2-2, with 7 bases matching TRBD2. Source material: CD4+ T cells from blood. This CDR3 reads CASSSGGPANTGELFF. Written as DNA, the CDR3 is TGCGCCAGCAGCTCGGGAGGACCCGCGAACACCGGGGAGCTGTTTTTT.